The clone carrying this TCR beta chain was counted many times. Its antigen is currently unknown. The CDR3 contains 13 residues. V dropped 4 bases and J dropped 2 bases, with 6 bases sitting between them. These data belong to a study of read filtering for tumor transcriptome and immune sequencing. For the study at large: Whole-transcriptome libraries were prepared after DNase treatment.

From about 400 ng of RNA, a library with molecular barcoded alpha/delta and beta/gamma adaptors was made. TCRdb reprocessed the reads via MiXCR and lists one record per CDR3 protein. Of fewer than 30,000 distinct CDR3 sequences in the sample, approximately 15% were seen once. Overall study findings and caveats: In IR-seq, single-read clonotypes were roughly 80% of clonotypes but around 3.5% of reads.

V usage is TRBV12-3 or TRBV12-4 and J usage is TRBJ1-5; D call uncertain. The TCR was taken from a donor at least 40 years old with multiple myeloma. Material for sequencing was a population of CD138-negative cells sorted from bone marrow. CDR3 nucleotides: TGTGCCAGCAGTTATGGGGGCAATCAGCCCCAGCATTTT. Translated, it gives CASSYGGNQPQHF.